This T cell receptor (beta chain) was obtained from a study of blood T cell repertoires in COVID-19. On the study more broadly: Some COVID-19 samples were acute and others convalescent; all came from the United States, Italy and Spain. Sample material is recorded as cDNA or gDNA derived from T cells, B-cell-depleted T cells, or PBMCs.

In the original analysis: Nucleated cell number was recorded as an estimate derived from reference gene primer amplification. The data were produced by immunoSEQ multiplex PCR, yet TCRdb's version contains in-frame clones alone and is incomplete. Clone size and the V and J calls come from that table; the DNA yielded D and trimming. Found here are about 170,000 clones, around 80% of them singletons; the top ten hold approximately 18%. CDR3 size: 11 residues. Trimming took off 5 bases at V and 11 bases at J, with 9 bases between the two ends. The origin of this receptor is a woman in her seventies who had recovered from COVID-19. This sequence joins TRBV12-3 or TRBV12-4 and TRBJ1-4, with D possibly being TRBD1 (6 bases). Sequencing was done on a sample of peripheral blood. CDR3: CASSGGGKLFF. CDR3 DNA: TGTGCCAGCAGTGGCGGGGGCAAACTGTTTTTT.